The 31 T cell receptor beta chains reported below all come from one sample, sequenced in a study of human T cells and chemical hapten exposure. TCRdb re-called the RACE reads with MiXCR, one entry per CDR3 protein. The table records about 97,000 distinct CDR3 sequences, 25% to 35% of them present only once. Regarding time point: patch test 3, about 24 weeks after DPC sensitization. Noted treatment: therapeutic diphenylcyclopropenone sensitization with weekly scalp DPC. The sequencing used whole blood, collected in connection with sensitization to the hapten diphenylcyclopropenone (DPC). Receptor source: a man aged 35-49 years with alopecia areata. Some clones in this sample may be carry-over from other donors' samples.

V gene TRBV9 combines with J gene TRBJ2-5; TRBD1 agrees at 10 bases. The CDR3 length is 14 residues. With V trimmed by 4 bases and J by 8 bases, 8 bases remained unmatched. Germline-derived CDR1 and CDR2 are SGDLS and YYNGEE. CDR3 sequence (DNA): TGTGCCAGCAGCTCGACCGACAGGGGGCTAACCCAGTACTTC. It is translated as CASSSTDRGLTQYF.

This clonotype showed up just a few times. The chain uses TRBV9 and TRBJ2-3, with D hard to call. V was trimmed by 0 bases and J by 0 bases, leaving 11 bases between them. CDR1 is SGDLS, CDR2 YYNGEE, per germline. This CDR3 region has 16 residues. In DNA form, the CDR3 reads TGTGCCAGCAGCGTAGAGTTGTACACTAGCACAGATACGCAGTATTTT. This encodes CASSVELYTSTDTQYF.

V is TRBV27 and J is TRBJ1-1; no clear D gene. Per the germline V gene, CDR1 is MNHEY and CDR2 is SMNVEV (reference sequence). V shed 1 base and J shed 6 bases, with 9 bases lying between them. This CDR3 is 13 amino acids long. Here the CDR3 DNA reads TGTGCCAGCAGTTTATGGGAGTCTTCTGAAGCTTTCTTT. This translates into CASSLWESSEAFF.

The chain joins TRBV11-2 to TRBJ1-4; D gene ambiguous. Per germline, CDR1 SGHAT and CDR2 FQNNGV. This CDR3 is built from 15 residues. V lost 4 bases to trimming and J lost 3 bases, with 12 bases between them. CDR3: CASSSSGLSNEKLFF. The CDR3 DNA reads TGTGCCAGCAGCTCATCGGGATTATCTAATGAAAAACTGTTTTTT.

This chain connects TRBV5-1 to TRBJ2-7; either TRBD1 or TRBD2 may supply D (5 bases each). The CDR3 length is 16 residues. Germline V CDR1 and CDR2: SGHRS, YFSETQ. V was pared by 2 bases and J by 2 bases, with 17 bases between. The CDR3 bases are TGCGCCAGCAGCTTAGAGGGGTTTCTAGGAACCTACGAGCAGTACTTC. The encoded protein is CASSLEGFLGTYEQYF.

This chain links TRBV7-4 with TRBJ1-5; 10 bases map to TRBD1. The CDR3 is made up of 19 amino acids. CDR1 is SGHVT, CDR2 SQSDAQ, per germline. Trimming at V came to 4 bases and at J to 7 bases, leaving 19 bases not matched to a gene. CDR3 amino acids: CASSSATILTGGVRQPQHF. The CDR3 nucleotides are TGTGCCAGCAGCTCCGCGACCATTCTGACAGGGGGCGTTCGGCAGCCCCAGCATTTT.

This clonotype appeared a few times. V usage is TRBV5-1 and J usage is TRBJ2-3; 15 positions match TRBD2. The CDR3 is made up of 16 amino acids. Trimming at V came to 4 bases and at J to 5 bases, leaving 5 bases not matched to a gene. Germline CDR1 is SGHRS and CDR2 is YFSETQ. This CDR3 is CASSPGLAGGRDTQYF. The CDR3 nucleotides read TGCGCCAGCAGCCCTGGACTAGCGGGAGGGCGAGATACGCAGTATTTT. The full variable domain, in which reference TRBV5-1 and TRBJ2-3 provide the parts outside the CDR3, is KAGVTQTPRYLIKTRGQQVTLSCSPISGHRSVSWYQQTPGQGLQFLFEYFSETQRNKGNFPGRFSGRQFSNSRSEMNVSTLELGDSALYLCASSPGLAGGRDTQYFGPGTRLTVL.

The chain has TRBV3-1 and TRBJ2-1, with D possibly matching TRBD2 (5 bases). The CDR3 extends over 14 amino acids. Trimming stripped 4 bases from V and 6 bases from J, with 13 bases between. Germline V gene sequence: CDR1 LGHDT, CDR2 YNNKEL (reference sequence). This chain's CDR3 is CASSRVEASNEQFF. The CDR3 region has the DNA TGTGCCAGCAGCCGTGTGGAGGCTAGCAATGAGCAGTTCTTC.

V is TRBV7-8 and J is TRBJ1-5, with D uncertain. The V end lost 1 base, the J end lost 0 bases, and 13 bases lay between the germline ends. Germline CDR1 is SGHVS and CDR2 is FQNEAQ. This CDR3 region has 17 residues. The CDR3 DNA reads as TGTGCCAGCAGCTTAGTGGCGACCCAGAATAGCAATCAGCCCCAGCATTTT. It codes for CASSLVATQNSNQPQHF. The full variable domain, completed using reference TRBV7-8 and TRBJ1-5, is GAGVSQSPRYKVAKRGQDVALRCDPISGHVSLFWYQQALGQGPEFLTYFQNEAQLDKSGLPSDRFFAERPEGSVSTLKIQRTQQEDSAVYLCASSLVATQNSNQPQHFGDGTRLSIL.

This sequence joins TRBV7-9 and TRBJ1-1; 7 bases match TRBD1. After removal of 8 bases from V and 3 bases from J, the junction contained 9 bases not matched to a gene. CDR3 length equals 14 residues. The germline gives CDR1 SEHNR, CDR2 FQNEAQ (reference sequence). CDR3: CASGATGYDTEAFF. CDR3 coding DNA: TGTGCCAGCGGGGCGACAGGGTATGACACTGAAGCTTTCTTT. The entire variable domain, with the rest obtained from reference TRBV7-9 and TRBJ1-1, is as follows: DTGVSQNPRHKITKRGQNVTFRCDPISEHNRLYWYRQTLGQGPEFLTYFQNEAQLEKSRLLSDRFSAERPKGSFSTLEIQRTEQGDSAMYLCASGATGYDTEAFFGQGTRLTVV.

This clonotype turned up a few times. The rearrangement joins TRBV12-3 or TRBV12-4 to TRBJ2-1, with TRBD1 matching 7 bases. V lost 2 bases, J lost 8 bases, and 9 bases stayed unmatched. The CDR3 loop spans 15 amino acids. CDR3 loop: CASSLLGQNADEQFF. CDR3 DNA: TGTGCCAGCAGTTTATTGGGACAGAACGCGGATGAGCAGTTCTTC.

V is TRBV28 and J is TRBJ2-5; D uncertain. The ends were cut back, 4 bases at V and 2 bases at J, with 8 bases in the middle. This CDR3 spans 13 amino acids. The germline gives CDR1 MDHEN, CDR2 SYDVKM. For the CDR3, the DNA is TGTGCCAGCAGTTCCGACTTACAAGAGACCCAGTACTTC. Protein product: CASSSDLQETQYF.

This clonotype has a handful of counts. The chain joins TRBV7-2 to TRBJ1-3; D unresolved. The V end was cut by 6 bases, the J end by 10 bases, with 16 bases between. CDR3 size: 13 residues. Germline V lookup: CDR1 SGHTA, CDR2 FQGNSA. In nucleotides, the CDR3 is TGTGCCAGCAGTCCCGGCCAGTCGTCTACCATATATTTT. The encoded protein is CASSPGQSSTIYF.

This clonotype turned up a few times. The rearrangement links TRBV6-1 to TRBJ2-1; D is uncertain. Germline V CDR1 and CDR2: MNHNS, SASEGT. V lost 5 bases and J lost 3, with 8 bases in between. The CDR3 covers 13 residues. The CDR3, as DNA: TGTGCCAGCAGTCCCGCACTCTACAATGAGCAGTTCTTC. Amino acid sequence: CASSPALYNEQFF.

This clonotype was counted between two and nine times. The V call is TRBV11-2, the J call TRBJ2-3; 8 bases fit TRBD2. Germline V gives CDR1 SGHAT, CDR2 FQNNGV. The CDR3 extends over 14 amino acids. The junction had 6 bases not matched to a gene; V was cut back by 0 bases and J by 10 bases. In DNA, the CDR3 is TGTGCCAGCAGCTTAGACGGGAGGGCGTTTGCGCAGTATTTT. Translated: CASSLDGRAFAQYF.

This clonotype was observed a few times. The chain carries TRBV3-1 and TRBJ2-1; D is possibly TRBD1 (8 bases). The CDR3 length is 18 residues. From germline, CDR1 is LGHDT and CDR2 YNNKEL (reference sequence). Trimming left V 1 base short and J 4 bases short, with 20 bases between. The CDR3 nucleotides are TGTGCCAGCAGCCAAGGTGACGGCGGGAGACAGGGGTACAATGAGCAGTTCTTC. It codes for CASSQGDGGRQGYNEQFF.

V gene TRBV6-6 combines with J gene TRBJ2-5, with D possibly called TRBD1 or TRBD2 (6 bases each). This CDR3 has 13 amino acids. Trimming removed 5 bases at V and 5 bases at J, with 12 bases between. From germline, CDR1 is MNHNY and CDR2 SVGAGI (reference sequence). CDR3 amino acids: CASSERGRETQYF. The CDR3 region has the DNA TGTGCCAGCAGTGAGAGGGGGAGGGAGACCCAGTACTTC.

On this clonotype itself: Germline and junction disagree at one end, which may indicate a read error. This chain connects TRBV7-9 to TRBJ2-1; 10 bases align to TRBD2. CDR3 size: 17 residues. From germline, CDR1 is SEHNR and CDR2 FQNEAQ (reference sequence). CDR3 bases: TGTGCCAGCAGCCTAGCCATAAGGACTAGCGGCGGGGATGAGCAGTTCTTC. Translation: CASSLAIRTSGGDEQFF.

The chain carries TRBV7-8 and TRBJ2-6; unclear D gene. V lost 1 base, J lost 0 bases, and 7 bases lay in between. The CDR3 loop spans 16 amino acids. Germline lookup yields CDR1 SGHVS and CDR2 FQNEAQ. CDR3 in DNA: TGTGCCAGCAGCTTAGGCGGAAGCTCTGGGGCCAACGTCCTGACTTTC. Its translation is CASSLGGSSGANVLTF.

This clonotype turned up a few times. This chain joins TRBV3-1 and TRBJ1-5, with D unresolved. Trimming shortened V by 1 base and J by 10 bases, and 20 bases separated the two germline ends. There are 16 residues in the CDR3. CDR1 and CDR2 from the germline V gene are LGHDT and YNNKEL (reference sequence). CDR3 coding DNA: TGTGCCAGCAGCCAAGGATCCCGCCCCGGTGGTGGACCCCAGCATTTT. Translated: CASSQGSRPGGGPQHF.

The V and J genes are TRBV12-3 or TRBV12-4 and TRBJ1-6; 8 nucleotides align to TRBD1. V shed 3 bases, J shed 7 bases, and the junction held 14 bases outside the gene matches. CDR3 length equals 18 residues. The CDR3 nucleotides are TGTGCCAGCAGTTTCTTCGCGGGTCTGGCAGGGGGCAATTCACCCCTCCACTTT. Encoded protein: CASSFFAGLAGGNSPLHF.

This clonotype was counted only a few times. The chain joins TRBV6-1 to TRBJ2-4; maybe TRBD1 (6 bases). Per the germline V gene, CDR1 is MNHNS and CDR2 is SASEGT. CDR3 length: 12 residues. With 6 bases removed from V and 9 bases from J, the gap between germline ends came to 12 bases. CDR3 nucleotide sequence: TGTGCCAGCAGGGAACAGGGCAGCATTCAGTACTTC. Residues: CASREQGSIQYF.

This chain links TRBV5-1 with TRBJ2-4; possibly TRBD1 for D (5 bases). The germline CDR1 and CDR2 sequences are SGHRS and YFSETQ. This CDR3 spans 14 amino acids. Deletions cut 0 bases from V and 8 bases from J, with 12 bases between. In nucleotides, the CDR3 is TGCGCCAGCAGCTTGGCGGCAGGGCAGGACATTCAGTACTTC. It specifies CASSLAAGQDIQYF.

The chain is built from TRBV7-2 and TRBJ2-3; a weak D match, TRBD1 (6 bases). In germline, CDR1 is SGHTA, CDR2 FQGNSA. The CDR3 has 16 residues. V lost 7 bases, J lost 0 bases, and 17 bases lay in between. CDR3 in amino acids: CASTPQGTSSTDTQYF. Here the CDR3 DNA reads TGTGCCAGCACACCCCAGGGGACGTCTAGCACAGATACGCAGTATTTT.

This clonotype has a handful of counts. V and J are TRBV12-3 or TRBV12-4 and TRBJ2-7, with D uncertain. Trimming took 5 bases from V and 3 from J, leaving 8 bases between them. The CDR3 extends over 12 amino acids. The CDR3 coding sequence is TGTGCCAGCAGTAACCCGATCTACGAGCAGTACTTC. Residues: CASSNPIYEQYF.

The chain couples TRBV29-1 to TRBJ2-7; 10 positions match TRBD2. Germline V gives CDR1 SQVTM, CDR2 ANQGSEA. CDR3 length: 13 residues. Trimming removed 2 bases from V and 3 bases from J; junction bases left unmatched: 1. CDR3 in amino acids: CSVELAGVYEQYF. The CDR3 coding sequence is TGCAGCGTTGAACTAGCGGGAGTCTACGAGCAGTACTTC.

This clonotype was picked up a small number of times. The chain uses TRBV6-6 and TRBJ1-5; 8 bases align to TRBD1. Germline lookup yields CDR1 MNHNY and CDR2 SVGAGI (reference sequence). The CDR3 runs 15 residues. V lost 7 bases and J lost 4; bases outside the gene matches: 9. The CDR3 nucleotides are TGTGCCAGCACCGGGGGGACAGGAAAAAATCAGCCCCAGCATTTT. It specifies CASTGGTGKNQPQHF.

The chain couples TRBV6-7 to TRBJ1-5; tentatively, D is TRBD1 (5 bases). TRBV6-7 is an ORF, and what it does is uncertain. CDR3 size: 15 residues. Trimming left V 5 bases short and J 2 bases short, with 13 bases between. DNA for the CDR3: TGTGCCAGCAGTCGGGGACGGGTATGCAATCAGCCCCAGCATTTT. It is translated as CASSRGRVCNQPQHF.

This clonotype was seen more than once but under ten times. The chain uses TRBV27 and TRBJ2-7, with 11 bases lining up with TRBD2. The length of the CDR3 is 16 residues. The trim removed 5 bases at V and 5 bases at J, leaving 11 bases unmatched. Germline V CDR1 and CDR2: MNHEY, SMNVEV (reference sequence). CDR3: CASSPVAGGPINEQYF. As DNA, the CDR3 is TGTGCCAGCAGTCCCGTAGCGGGAGGGCCTATAAACGAGCAGTACTTC.

The count of this clonotype is one. This chain uses TRBV7-9 with TRBJ2-5; 10 bases align to TRBD1. The CDR3 spans 15 residues. Per germline, CDR1 SEHNR and CDR2 FQNEAQ (reference sequence). V was clipped by 5 bases and J by 4 bases; unmatched bases: 7. The DNA for the CDR3 is TGTGCCAGCAGCCACCGGGACAGGGGACGAGAGACCCAGTACTTC. Amino acids: CASSHRDRGRETQYF. Supplemented by reference TRBV7-9 and TRBJ2-5, the full variable domain reads DTGVSQNPRHKITKRGQNVTFRCDPISEHNRLYWYRQTLGQGPEFLTYFQNEAQLEKSRLLSDRFSAERPKGSFSTLEIQRTEQGDSAMYLCASSHRDRGRETQYFGPGTRLLVL.

The table lists this clonotype with a few counts. The rearrangement joins TRBV6-6 to TRBJ1-4, with D tentatively TRBD1 (6 bases). Between the trimmed V and J ends, which lost 3 bases and 3 bases, there was a span of 11 bases. The CDR3 spans 15 residues. Germline-derived CDR1 and CDR2 are MNHNY and SVGAGI (reference sequence). In DNA, the CDR3 is TGTGCCAGCAGTTATTCTCAGGGGTCTAATGAAAAACTGTTTTTT. This sequence encodes CASSYSQGSNEKLFF.